The 21 T cell receptor beta chains below all came from one sample that was sequenced in a study of cytomegalovirus exposure and HLA in healthy donors. The PCR had 60 Vbeta and 13 Jbeta primers. Profiled with immunoSEQ multiplex PCR; TCRdb holds only in-frame clones, not every one. The sample has 150,000 to 200,000 clones, 60% to 80% seen once. Input material: PBMCs. The receptors were gathered from a woman in her thirties or forties in good health and CMV-seropositive.

In DNA form, the CDR3 reads TGTGCCAGCAGTTTATGGCCCCCAGGCCTGACAGGGGGCGGAACTAATGAAAAACTGTTTTTT. Translated: CASSLWPPGLTGGGTNEKLFF. The chain couples TRBV28 to TRBJ1-4, with TRBD1 matching 10 bases. Trimming at V came to 0 bases and at J to 1 base, leaving 14 bases not matched to a gene. This CDR3 contains 21 residues. The germline gives CDR1 MDHEN, CDR2 SYDVKM.

To note about this clone: At one of its ends the junction is not consistent with the germline gene, which may arise from a read error. V gene TRBV10-3 combines with J gene TRBJ2-5, with D possibly TRBD2 on 5 matching bases. From germline, CDR1 is ENHRY and CDR2 SYGVKD. The CDR3 has 14 residues. The CDR3 sequence is CAISAEAAQGTQYF. The CDR3 DNA follows: TGTGCCATCAGTGCGGAAGCGGCCCAAGGGACCCAGTACTTC.

This sequence joins TRBV7-6 and TRBJ1-5; the match to TRBD1 covers 7 bases. Germline CDR1 reads SGHVS; CDR2 reads FNYEAQ. The CDR3 contains 13 residues. J gave up 8 bases and V 5 bases, and 6 bases lay outside the gene matches. CDR3 sequence reads: CASSQGQKKPQHF. The CDR3 DNA is TGTGCCAGCAGCCAGGGACAGAAAAAGCCCCAGCATTTT.

The genes are TRBV7-9 and TRBJ1-1; no definite D call. Germline V gene lookup returns CDR1 SEHNR and CDR2 FQNEAQ (reference sequence). V was pared by 5 bases and J by 1 base, with 11 bases between. The CDR3 extends over 14 amino acids. CDR3 nucleotide sequence: TGTGCCAGCAGCATCCGGTCGGGGAACACTGAAGCTTTCTTT. Translating gives CASSIRSGNTEAFF.

The chain carries TRBV28 and TRBJ2-7; TRBD1 matches 8 bases. Germline trimming cut 7 bases from V and 8 bases from J; bases unmatched to any gene: 13. This CDR3 spans 14 amino acids. Germline values: CDR1 MDHEN, CDR2 SYDVKM. The CDR3 DNA sequence: TGTGCCAGCACTAAGACAGGGGCCGCGAGGCAGCAGTACTTC. Translation gives CASTKTGAARQQYF.

The V call is TRBV5-4, the J call TRBJ2-6; 10 nucleotides line up with TRBD1. This CDR3 spans 17 amino acids. J gave up 4 bases and V 4 bases, and 8 bases lay outside the gene matches. Germline V gene sequence: CDR1 SGHNT, CDR2 YYREEE (reference sequence). CDR3 nucleotide sequence: TGTGCCAGCAGCGACCGGGACAGGGGTGCCGGGGCCAACGTCCTGACTTTC. Its translation is CASSDRDRGAGANVLTF.

In nucleotides, the CDR3 is TGTGCCAGTGAGCCGGGACAGGTCAGGTACCAGCCCCAGCATTTT. This sequence encodes CASEPGQVRYQPQHF. The chain couples TRBV19 to TRBJ1-5, with 8 bases that match TRBD1. CDR1 is LNHDA and CDR2 is SQIVND in the germline V gene (reference sequence). The V gene end was trimmed by 8 bases and the J gene end by 7 bases; junction bases not matched to a gene: 13. CDR3 length equals 15 residues.

The chain recombines TRBV10-3 with TRBJ1-3; D is unresolved. CDR1 is ENHRY and CDR2 is SYGVKD in the germline V gene. With 11 bases removed from V and 1 base from J, the gap between germline ends came to 15 bases. CDR3 length: 14 residues. CDR3 DNA sequence: TGTGCCGCCCGACCGGGTGATTCTGGAAACACCATATATTTT. Its protein product is CAARPGDSGNTIYF.

The rearrangement links TRBV27 to TRBJ2-1; TRBD2 aligns across 7 bases. V gave up 1 base and J gave up 4 bases; unmatched junction bases: 7. The CDR3 runs to 16 residues. CDR1 is MNHEY and CDR2 is SMNVEV in the germline V gene (reference sequence). The CDR3, as DNA: TGTGCCAGCAGTTTATTATTGCCGGGAGGTTACAATGAGCAGTTCTTC. It specifies CASSLLLPGGYNEQFF.

This chain joins TRBV4-2 and TRBJ1-1; D gene unclear. V was pared by 2 bases and J by 5 bases, with 15 bases between. CDR3 length equals 15 residues. CDR1 LGHNA and CDR2 YNFKEQ come from the germline V gene. The CDR3 is CASSQHADSVTEAFF. The CDR3 bases are TGTGCCAGCAGCCAACACGCTGACTCCGTTACTGAAGCTTTCTTT.

The chain has TRBV6-1 and TRBJ2-6; D remains unclear. Trimming stripped 3 bases from V and 0 bases from J, with 3 bases between. The CDR3 covers 14 residues. Per germline, CDR1 MNHNS and CDR2 SASEGT. CDR3 region: CASSDNSGANVLTF. The CDR3 coding sequence is TGTGCCAGCAGTGACAACTCTGGGGCCAACGTCCTGACTTTC.

The rearrangement uses TRBV10-3 and TRBJ2-7, with D possibly being TRBD1 (6 bases). Deletions cut 4 bases from V and 5 bases from J, with 18 bases between. The V gene's germline CDR1 is ENHRY and CDR2 SYGVKD. The CDR3 runs 15 residues. The CDR3 sequence: CAISGGLGARDEQYF. CDR3 nucleotide sequence: TGTGCCATCAGTGGTGGATTGGGGGCTCGGGACGAGCAGTACTTC.

With respect to this clone: Other DNA sequences within the sample encode an identical CDR3. This rearrangement joins TRBV7-8 to TRBJ2-7, with 10 bases identical to TRBD2. The V and J ends lost 6 bases and 0 bases, in that order; junction bases with no gene match: 14. The CDR3 covers 18 residues. Germline CDR1 is SGHVS and CDR2 is FQNEAQ. CDR3 loop: CASRSSGPRTSGSYEQYF. Written as DNA, the CDR3 is TGTGCCAGCAGATCATCGGGCCCAAGGACTAGCGGCTCCTACGAGCAGTACTTC.

This clone showed up just a few times. The chain is built from TRBV6-5 and TRBJ1-2, with TRBD1 as a possible D gene (5 bases). The CDR3 length is 14 residues. The germline CDR1 and CDR2 sequences are MNHEY and SVGAGI. The V gene lost 7 bases and the J gene lost 2 bases, with 14 bases spanning the gap. CDR3 protein: CASTPLGGNYGYTF. The CDR3 DNA is TGTGCCAGCACCCCCCTTGGGGGGAACTATGGCTACACCTTC.

In regard to this clone: Different DNA sequences within this sample yield the same CDR3. The V and J genes are TRBV11-2 and TRBJ2-5; D might be TRBD1 (5 bases). V was cut by 5 bases and J by 1 base, with 11 bases left in between. The germline gives CDR1 SGHAT, CDR2 FQNNGV. This CDR3 has 14 residues. The CDR3, as DNA: TGTGCCAGCAGCCGCGGACAACTCCAAGAGACCCAGTACTTC. Protein sequence: CASSRGQLQETQYF.

This sequence joins TRBV5-1 and TRBJ2-1, with no clear D. The germline V gene has CDR1 SGHRS and CDR2 YFSETQ. The CDR3 is 15 residues long. The V end lost 4 bases, the J end lost 0 bases, and 11 bases lay between the germline ends. For the CDR3, the DNA is TGCGCCAGCAGCCCCGAAACGAGCTCCTACAATGAGCAGTTCTTC. It encodes CASSPETSSYNEQFF.

This chain links TRBV7-2 with TRBJ2-5; 8 nucleotides match TRBD2. Germline-derived CDR1 and CDR2 are SGHTA and FQGNSA. The trim removed 6 bases at V and 2 bases at J, leaving 11 bases unmatched. The CDR3 contains 16 residues. DNA of the CDR3: TGTGCCAGCAGGGCTACTAGCGGAGTTGGTCAAGAGACCCAGTACTTC. This translates into CASRATSGVGQETQYF.

This chain uses TRBV7-6 with TRBJ2-1; tentative D call: TRBD2 (5 bases). V was clipped by 1 base and J by 4 bases, with 11 bases between them. CDR3 length: 15 amino acids. CDR1 and CDR2 from the germline V gene are SGHVS and FNYEAQ. The CDR3 spells CASSLEAGVYNEQFF. The CDR3 coding sequence is TGTGCCAGCAGCTTAGAGGCGGGCGTTTACAATGAGCAGTTCTTC.

The CDR3 coding sequence is TGTGCCAGCAGCTACGACTCGTACGAGCAGTACTTC. It is translated as CASSYDSYEQYF. V and J are TRBV5-6 and TRBJ2-7; D is uncertain. The germline V gene has CDR1 SGHDT and CDR2 YYEEEE. CDR3 length equals 12 residues. Trimming shortened V by 3 bases and J by 4 bases, and 8 bases separated the two germline ends.

The CDR3 DNA reads TGTGCCAGCAGTTACTCGATTACAGGGCCCCAGCATTTT. This codes for CASSYSITGPQHF. The V gene is TRBV6-6, the J gene TRBJ1-5; possibly TRBD1 for D (5 bases). The V gene's germline CDR1 is MNHNY and CDR2 SVGAGI (reference sequence). The CDR3 runs to 13 residues. The V gene lost 0 bases and the J gene lost 9 bases, with 9 bases spanning the gap.

J is TRBJ2-1 and V is TRBV11-3; 7 bases agree with TRBD1. The V and J ends lost 2 bases and 3 bases, in that order; junction bases with no gene match: 1. The CDR3 length is 14 residues. CDR1 and CDR2 (germline): SGHNT, YENEEA. The CDR3 coding sequence is TGTGCCAGCAGCTTAAGGGACAGCTACAATGAGCAGTTCTTC. Translating gives CASSLRDSYNEQFF.